The 19 T cell receptor beta chains in this list originate from one sample, sequenced in a study of post-analysis software for immune sequencing data. Whole-study findings and limits: Patients showed TRBV5-6, TRBV5-1 and TRBV20-1 among five TRBV segments more frequent than in controls.

These receptors' targets are unknown. Unique-molecular-identifier-tagged TCR beta cDNA libraries were used. MiXCR was run by TCRdb on the PCR reads, yielding one entry per CDR3 protein. The repertoire holds about 680,000 distinct CDR3 sequences, with roughly three fifths as singletons. Sequenced: blood. All receptors come from a girl aged 2 to 9 with multiple sclerosis.

The rearrangement joins TRBV20-1 to TRBJ1-2; 7 positions agree with TRBD1. With V trimmed by 4 bases and J by 6 bases, 2 bases remained unmatched. The CDR3 length is 11 residues. Germline CDR1 and CDR2: DFQATT and SNEGSKA (reference sequence). CDR3 sequence (DNA): TGCAGTGCTACGACAGGGCATGGCTACACCTTC. Translating gives CSATTGHGYTF.

This chain joins TRBV9 and TRBJ2-3, with D maybe TRBD1 (6 bases). The CDR3 covers 15 residues. Trimming took 3 bases from V and 3 from J, leaving 14 bases between them. The germline CDR1 and CDR2 sequences are SGDLS and YYNGEE. As DNA, the CDR3 is TGTGCCAGCAGCGGCCGAGGGGGTAAGACAGATACGCAGTATTTT. Translated, it gives CASSGRGGKTDTQYF.

This clonotype was observed a few times. The chain employs TRBV20-1 and TRBJ2-7; 8 bases agree with TRBD1. The CDR3 loop spans 15 amino acids. Germline CDR1 and CDR2: DFQATT and SNEGSKA (reference sequence). The J segment lost 0 bases and the V segment lost 5 bases, leaving 9 bases of the junction unmatched. CDR3: CSAPLGQAHSYEQYF. The CDR3 DNA sequence: TGCAGTGCTCCTTTGGGACAGGCTCACTCCTACGAGCAGTACTTC.

V and J are TRBV29-1 and TRBJ2-1, with D perhaps TRBD2 (6 bases). Per germline, CDR1 SQVTM and CDR2 ANQGSEA. V shed 7 bases and J shed 6 bases, with 13 bases lying between them. This CDR3 spans 12 amino acids. In DNA, the CDR3 is TGCAGCGGCCTACTAGCCCGCAATGAGCAGTTCTTC. It yields the protein CSGLLARNEQFF.

This clonotype was recorded only once. This chain joins TRBV28 and TRBJ2-7; D is perhaps TRBD2 (6 bases). The CDR3 consists of 16 residues. Per the germline V gene, CDR1 is MDHEN and CDR2 is SYDVKM. The V gene lost 8 bases and the J gene lost 1 base, with 21 bases spanning the gap. The CDR3 here is CASANSQGTGSYEQYF. As DNA, the CDR3 is TGTGCCAGCGCAAATTCGCAAGGGACTGGGTCCTACGAGCAGTACTTC.

This sequence joins TRBV6-2 or TRBV6-3 and TRBJ2-7; D uncertain. V was pared by 0 bases and J by 3 bases, with 15 bases between. In germline, CDR1 is MNHEY, CDR2 SVGEGT. The CDR3 runs to 16 residues. CDR3 nucleotides: TGTGCCAGCAGTTACTCGAATCTTCTCCCGAGCTACGAGCAGTACTTC. Amino acid sequence: CASSYSNLLPSYEQYF.

V and J are TRBV29-1 and TRBJ1-2, with 7 positions matching TRBD1. Germline V lookup: CDR1 SQVTM, CDR2 ANQGSEA. This CDR3 spans 15 amino acids. V dropped 5 bases and J dropped 0; count of bases not matched to a gene: 9. CDR3 in amino acids: CSVIPGQRTNYGYTF. In nucleotides, the CDR3 is TGCAGCGTTATCCCGGGACAGAGAACTAACTATGGCTACACCTTC.

The rearrangement joins TRBV27 to TRBJ1-2, with 7 bases identical to TRBD1. CDR1 and CDR2 from the germline V gene are MNHEY and SMNVEV (reference sequence). This CDR3 is 17 amino acids long. After removal of 2 bases from V and 4 bases from J, the junction contained 13 bases not matched to a gene. The CDR3 DNA follows: TGTGCCAGCAGTTTAGCGCCCGGGACAGCATTTCCCTATGGCTACACCTTC. It codes for CASSLAPGTAFPYGYTF.

The chain is built from TRBV13 and TRBJ1-2, with 9 bases that match TRBD1. This CDR3 region has 15 residues. Trimming cost V 2 bases and J 7 bases; bases outside gene matches: 8. Germline-derived CDR1 and CDR2 are PRHDT and FYEKMQ (reference sequence). CDR3 in amino acids: CASSLTSQGAAGYTF. The CDR3 DNA follows: TGTGCCAGCAGCTTAACCTCACAGGGGGCCGCTGGCTACACCTTC.

The chain combines TRBV7-2 with TRBJ2-7, with D unclear. From germline, CDR1 is SGHTA and CDR2 FQGNSA. V shed 5 bases and J shed 2 bases, with 13 bases lying between them. The CDR3 spans 14 residues. Written as DNA, the CDR3 is TGTGCCAGCAGCGCGCTCCAGGCTACCTACGAGCAGTACTTC. Protein sequence: CASSALQATYEQYF. The full variable domain, with the rest looked up from reference TRBV7-2 and TRBJ2-7, is GAGVSQSPSNKVTEKGKDVELRCDPISGHTALYWYRQSLGQGLEFLIYFQGNSAPDKSGLPSDRFSAERTGGSVSTLTIQRTQQEDSAVYLCASSALQATYEQYFGPGTRLTVT.

This chain connects TRBV6-1 to TRBJ2-5, with 10 bases identical to TRBD1. CDR1 is MNHNS, CDR2 SASEGT, per germline. The CDR3 loop spans 17 amino acids. V trimming: 6 bases; J trimming: 5 bases; junction bases outside the gene matches: 15. CDR3 sequence (DNA): TGTGCCAGCAGCGATCCGGGACAGGGGTTTCTAAGGGAGACCCAGTACTTC. Translation: CASSDPGQGFLRETQYF.

This chain links TRBV12-3 or TRBV12-4 with TRBJ2-3; 8 bases fit TRBD1. V was pared by 7 bases and J by 0 bases, with 9 bases of the junction left unmatched. The CDR3 consists of 16 residues. CDR3 nucleotide sequence: TGTGCCAGCACTAATTGGGGACAGGCTAGCACAGATACGCAGTATTTT. Protein product: CASTNWGQASTDTQYF.

V gene TRBV30 combines with J gene TRBJ1-2; perhaps TRBD1 as D (5 bases). This CDR3 spans 13 amino acids. Germline V lookup: CDR1 GTSNPN, CDR2 SVGIG (reference sequence). Deletions cut 3 bases from V and 7 bases from J, with 15 bases between. This CDR3 is CAWSRGPASGYTF. CDR3 sequence (DNA): TGTGCCTGGAGCCGGGGCCCGGCCTCTGGCTACACCTTC.

The chain is built from TRBV6-5 and TRBJ2-4; 7 bases match TRBD1. V shed 4 bases, J shed 1 base, and the junction held 4 bases outside the gene matches. The CDR3 is made up of 15 amino acids. The V gene's germline CDR1 is MNHEY and CDR2 SVGAGI. CDR3 residues: CASSSSQGAKNIQYF. Here the CDR3 DNA reads TGTGCCAGCAGTTCCTCACAGGGGGCCAAAAACATTCAGTACTTC.

The sample holds a few counts of this clonotype. This chain uses TRBV7-2 with TRBJ2-1; TRBD2 agrees at 9 bases. CDR3 length equals 15 residues. V dropped 5 bases and J dropped 4; count of bases not matched to a gene: 6. Per germline, CDR1 SGHTA and CDR2 FQGNSA. The CDR3 DNA reads TGTGCCAGCAGCATTAGCGGGGGCCCTTACAATGAGCAGTTCTTC. Its protein is CASSISGGPYNEQFF. The variable domain in full, completed from reference TRBV7-2 and TRBJ2-1, reads GAGVSQSPSNKVTEKGKDVELRCDPISGHTALYWYRQSLGQGLEFLIYFQGNSAPDKSGLPSDRFSAERTGGSVSTLTIQRTQQEDSAVYLCASSISGGPYNEQFFGPGTRLTVL.

The rearrangement uses TRBV30 and TRBJ2-7, with 7 positions matching TRBD1. The end of the DNA aligns better with TRBJ2-5, so the J call may be wrong. CDR1 and CDR2 from the germline V gene are GTSNPN and SVGIG (reference sequence). The CDR3 sequence is 15 residues long. The CDR3 region has the DNA TGTGCCTGGAGTGATAAACCGACAGGGTTAGAGACCCAGTACTTC. Amino acids: CAWSDKPTGLETQYF.

This clonotype was picked up a small number of times. The chain links TRBV6-5 to TRBJ1-2, with a possible D match to TRBD1 (5 bases). V was pared by 6 bases and J by 7 bases, with 12 bases between. Germline V gene sequence: CDR1 MNHEY, CDR2 SVGAGI. The CDR3 extends over 12 amino acids. CDR3 sequence reads: CASRRDAAGYTF. The DNA of the CDR3 is TGTGCCAGCAGAAGGGACGCAGCTGGCTACACCTTC.

This sequence joins TRBV18 and TRBJ2-7, with 12 bases matching TRBD1. CDR1 is KGHSH, CDR2 LQKENI, per germline. This CDR3 has 16 amino acids. After removal of 3 bases from V and 2 bases from J, the junction contained 5 bases not matched to a gene. CDR3 coding DNA: TGTGCCAGCTCACCCTCGGGACAGGGGGCCACCTACGAGCAGTACTTC. It yields the protein CASSPSGQGATYEQYF. The variable domain in full, completed from reference TRBV18 and TRBJ2-7, reads NAGVMQNPRHLVRRRGQEARLRCSPMKGHSHVYWYRQLPEEGLKFMVYLQKENIIDESGMPKERFSAEFPKEGPSILRIQQVVRGDSAAYFCASSPSGQGATYEQYFGPGTRLTVT.

There are a few counts of this clonotype. This chain links TRBV10-3 with TRBJ2-5; perhaps TRBD2 as D (5 bases). V dropped 1 base and J dropped 11 bases, with 8 bases sitting between them. The germline gives CDR1 ENHRY, CDR2 SYGVKD. The CDR3 has 11 amino acids. The CDR3 DNA sequence: TGTGCCATCAGTGAGTTGAGGGAGCAGTACTTC. This codes for CAISELREQYF.